The T cell receptor (beta chain) described here comes from a study of CD8 T cells in Susac syndrome. Study outcomes and limitations: Total CD8+ repertoires held more than 15 Susac-specific public clones, while CD8+ TEMRA repertoires held five or six.

This clonotype was found a few times. As yet, its antigen is unknown. CDR3 size: 13 residues. Trimming cost V 5 bases and J 1 base, with 8 bases left between them. Germline values: CDR1 SGHTA, CDR2 FQGTGA. It was with random hexamers that about 0.45 to 1 ug RNA was reverse transcribed. A single record per CDR3 protein comes from TCRdb applying MiXCR to the immunoSEQ multiplex PCR reads. The profile covers about 140,000 distinct CDR3 sequences, with 85% to 95% appearing a single time and about 0.18% taken by the ten largest. The sequence was obtained from a human donor with Susac syndrome. Sequencing used CD8+ T cells from PBMCs. The genes are TRBV7-3 and TRBJ2-5; perhaps TRBD1 as D (5 bases). The CDR3, as DNA: TGTGCCAGCAGCCCCCAGGGCCAAGAGACCCAGTACTTC. Its protein is CASSPQGQETQYF.